The T cell receptor beta chain described here comes from a study of T cell responses to AZD1222 COVID-19 vaccine. General study results and limits: There were repertoire samples only from the period after the peak T cell response.

This CDR3 comprises 21 residues. J lost 2 bases, V lost 5 bases, and 20 bases had no gene match. CDR1 and CDR2 (germline): SGHTA, FQGTGA. Notes on this clone: Its antigen is undetermined.

Assay: immunoSEQ multiplex PCR; the TCRdb copy retains only in-frame clones and omits some. Of 110,000 or so clones in the sample, around 89% were seen once. The genes are TRBV7-3 and TRBJ2-3, with 12 bases aligning to TRBD2. This material consisted of peripheral blood, taken 28 days after the second AZD1222 dose. This clonotype was sampled from an adult who received the AZD1222 COVID-19 vaccine. The DNA for the CDR3 is TGTGCCAGCAGCCCAAGCGGGCAACTAGCGGGAGGACCTTATTCCACAGATACGCAGTATTTT. It is translated as CASSPSGQLAGGPYSTDTQYF. Full variable domain (remainder filled in from reference TRBV7-3 and TRBJ2-3): GAGVSQTPSNKVTEKGKYVELRCDPISGHTALYWYRQSLGQGPEFLIYFQGTGAADDSGLPNDRFFAVRPEGSVSTLKIQRTERGDSAVYLCASSPSGQLAGGPYSTDTQYFGPGTRLTVL.